Each of the 18 T cell receptor beta chains below was sequenced from the same sample in a study of blood T cell repertoires in COVID-19. Assay used: immunoSEQ multiplex PCR; TCRdb lists only in-frame clones, some missing. The profile shows 70,000 to 95,000 clones, about 93% of them singletons. Sequencing was performed on peripheral blood. The receptors come from a woman between 50 and 59 years old in a cohort sampled during active COVID-19.

The chain combines TRBV18 with TRBJ1-5, with D maybe TRBD1 (6 bases). This CDR3 is 14 amino acids long. V lost 5 bases, J lost 9 bases, and 17 bases lay in between. CDR1 is KGHSH, CDR2 LQKENI, per germline. CDR3 sequence: CASSTTRGDRPQHF. Written as DNA, the CDR3 is TGTGCCAGCTCAACCACCAGGGGTGATCGGCCCCAGCATTTT.

This clone was picked up one time. This chain connects TRBV5-1 to TRBJ2-1; tentative D call: TRBD1 (7 bases). There are 14 residues in the CDR3. Germline V gene sequence: CDR1 SGHRS, CDR2 YFSETQ. V lost 4 bases to trimming and J lost 5 bases, with 13 bases between them. The CDR3 sequence is CASSQGGFNNEQFF. The CDR3 DNA reads TGCGCCAGCAGCCAGGGGGGTTTTAACAATGAGCAGTTCTTC.

The chain has TRBV2 and TRBJ2-1; 9 nucleotides line up with TRBD1. The CDR3 covers 15 residues. Trimming took 7 bases from V and 1 from J; bases not matched to a gene: 5. In germline, CDR1 is SNHLY, CDR2 FYNNEI. CDR3: CASIPGQGSYNEQFF. CDR3 sequence (DNA): TGTGCCAGCATTCCGGGACAGGGTTCCTACAATGAGCAGTTCTTC.

This rearrangement joins TRBV7-6 to TRBJ2-7; TRBD2 matches 8 bases. This CDR3 spans 18 amino acids. V was clipped by 0 bases and J by 3 bases; unmatched bases: 13. Germline V gives CDR1 SGHVS, CDR2 FNYEAQ. Written as DNA, the CDR3 is TGTGCCAGCAGCTTAGCCCCCCGGCCTAGCGGGTATTTCTACGAGCAGTACTTC. Amino acid sequence: CASSLAPRPSGYFYEQYF.

In regard to this clone: Sequence at one end of the junction differs from germline and may be a read error. This chain connects TRBV10-3 to TRBJ2-1, with 8 bases that match TRBD2. This CDR3 is built from 15 residues. CDR1 and CDR2 from the germline V gene are ENHRY and SYGVKD. As DNA, the CDR3 is TGTGCCATTCGGATTGACGGACTAGCATACATGAGCATCGTCTTC. It specifies CAIRIDGLAYMSIVF.

V usage is TRBV5-8 and J usage is TRBJ2-2; D is unresolved. The CDR3 spans 15 residues. CDR1 is SGHTS and CDR2 is YDEGEE in the germline V gene. Trimming took 0 bases from V and 2 from J, leaving 8 bases between them. CDR3 DNA sequence: TGTGCCAGCAGCTTGGGCCAGGTTAACACCGGGGAGCTGTTTTTT. It yields the protein CASSLGQVNTGELFF.

This clone was recorded a few times. The chain recombines TRBV5-1 with TRBJ2-7; 14 bases are a match to TRBD2. Germline loops: CDR1 SGHRS, CDR2 YFSETQ. The J segment lost 0 bases and the V segment lost 3 bases, leaving 2 bases of the junction unmatched. This CDR3 comprises 16 residues. CDR3 nucleotides: TGCGCCAGCAGCTGGGGGACTAGCGGGAGCTCCTACGAGCAGTACTTC. It yields the protein CASSWGTSGSSYEQYF.

The chain carries TRBV14 and TRBJ2-1, with 9 bases identical to TRBD1. The V gene's germline CDR1 is SGHDN and CDR2 FVKESK. J gave up 7 bases and V 4 bases, and 5 bases lay outside the gene matches. The CDR3 spans 14 residues. The CDR3 reads CASSRPGTGNEQFF. CDR3 nucleotide sequence: TGTGCCAGCAGCCGTCCCGGGACAGGGAATGAGCAGTTCTTC.

In this sample, this clone turned up once. J is TRBJ1-2 and V is TRBV28; 10 nucleotides agree with TRBD1. The V and J ends lost 3 bases and 7 bases, in that order; junction bases with no gene match: 5. The CDR3 spans 14 residues. Per the germline V gene, CDR1 is MDHEN and CDR2 is SYDVKM. DNA of the CDR3: TGTGCCAGCAGTTTGGGACAGGGGCGCAGTGGCTACACCTTC. It specifies CASSLGQGRSGYTF.

The chain employs TRBV18 and TRBJ1-1; 10 nucleotides line up with TRBD1. J was trimmed by 3 bases and V by 7 bases; bases with no gene match: 14. CDR1 and CDR2 from the germline V gene are KGHSH and LQKENI. CDR3 size: 17 residues. The CDR3: CASLYPGQGSRDTEAFF. The CDR3 DNA reads TGTGCCAGCTTATATCCGGGACAGGGGTCGAGGGACACTGAAGCTTTCTTT.

V gene TRBV14 combines with J gene TRBJ1-1; D is unresolved. The germline V gene encodes CDR1 SGHDN and CDR2 FVKESK. V lost 4 bases to trimming and J lost 2 bases, with 17 bases between them. The CDR3 extends over 16 amino acids. DNA of the CDR3: TGTGCCAGCAGCCTCCGTCCCTCCTCGTTCAACACTGAAGCTTTCTTT. It is translated as CASSLRPSSFNTEAFF.

The genes are TRBV5-1 and TRBJ2-3, with TRBD1 as a possible D gene (5 bases). Germline CDR1 and CDR2: SGHRS and YFSETQ. This CDR3 is built from 13 residues. The V and J ends lost 2 bases and 6 bases respectively, with 10 bases between them. In DNA form, the CDR3 reads TGCGCCAGCAGCTTCAGGGTGCGTGATACGCAGTATTTT. This gives the protein CASSFRVRDTQYF.

V and J are TRBV5-4 and TRBJ2-1; no definite D call. The CDR3 contains 11 residues. The germline V gene has CDR1 SGHNT and CDR2 YYREEE (reference sequence). V lost 4 bases and J 6 bases, leaving 5 bases between the germline ends. This CDR3 reads CASSVSNEQFF. CDR3 bases: TGTGCCAGCAGCGTCTCCAATGAGCAGTTCTTC.

The chain uses TRBV5-8 and TRBJ2-1; 7 bases agree with TRBD1. Looked up from germline, CDR1 is SGHTS and CDR2 is YDEGEE. The CDR3 is made up of 16 amino acids. The J segment lost 1 base and the V segment lost 4 bases, leaving 8 bases of the junction unmatched. CDR3 nucleotides: TGTGCCAGCAGCCCATACACAGGGGAGTCCTACAATGAGCAGTTCTTC. It is translated as CASSPYTGESYNEQFF.

This clone was found once. The chain carries TRBV30 and TRBJ1-2; 7 bases are shared with TRBD1. The J segment lost 5 bases and the V segment lost 1 base, leaving 4 bases of the junction unmatched. CDR1 is GTSNPN, CDR2 SVGIG, per germline (reference sequence). The CDR3 has 13 residues. The CDR3 spells CAWSGTGVYGYTF. The CDR3, as DNA: TGTGCCTGGAGTGGAACAGGGGTATATGGCTACACCTTC.

The gene calls are TRBV18 and TRBJ1-1; the match to TRBD1 covers 10 bases. Per germline, CDR1 KGHSH and CDR2 LQKENI. The V gene end was trimmed by 2 bases and the J gene end by 5 bases; junction bases not matched to a gene: 8. There are 16 residues in the CDR3. The CDR3 DNA reads as TGTGCCAGCTCACCAGACCCGGGACAGGGGACTACTGAAGCTTTCTTT. It codes for CASSPDPGQGTTEAFF. Full variable domain (rest looked up from reference TRBV18 and TRBJ1-1): NAGVMQNPRHLVRRRGQEARLRCSPMKGHSHVYWYRQLPEEGLKFMVYLQKENIIDESGMPKERFSAEFPKEGPSILRIQQVVRGDSAAYFCASSPDPGQGTTEAFFGQGTRLTVV.

This clone was picked up a small number of times. The CDR3 DNA sequence: TGTGCCAGCAGCTACCCCGAGGACAGGGAGCACAATGAGCAGTTCTTC. Residues: CASSYPEDREHNEQFF. The V gene is TRBV21-1, the J gene TRBJ2-1; TRBD1 is taken as the D call from the table, unchecked against the DNA. TRBV21-1 is a pseudogene locus. This CDR3 comprises 16 residues.

The CDR3 sequence: CASSRDSNIQPQHF. The CDR3 nucleotides are TGTGCCAGCAGCAGGGACAGCAATATCCAGCCCCAGCATTTT. The genes are TRBV6-5 and TRBJ1-5; 7 nucleotides agree with TRBD1. V was clipped by 6 bases and J by 7 bases; unmatched bases: 9. Germline V gives CDR1 MNHEY, CDR2 SVGAGI. The CDR3 length is 14 residues.